This TCR beta chain is drawn from a study of blood T cell repertoires in COVID-19. The assay was immunoSEQ multiplex PCR, and TCRdb's table has in-frame clones only and misses some. The sample carries around 140,000 clones, approximately 81% recorded once. Per the germline V gene, CDR1 is MDHEN and CDR2 is SYDVKM. The CDR3 loop spans 15 amino acids. Between the trimmed V and J ends, which lost 4 bases and 5 bases, there was a span of 18 bases. This receptor was taken from a man aged 55 to 70 with acute or convalescent COVID-19. The sample comprised peripheral blood. The chain is built from TRBV28 and TRBJ2-7; a weak D match, TRBD1 (6 bases). The CDR3 nucleotides are TGTGCCAGCAGTTCGGCTTCAGGGGAGTGGAACGAGCAGTACTTC. This sequence encodes CASSSASGEWNEQYF.